This T cell receptor (beta chain) derives from a study of cytomegalovirus exposure and HLA in healthy donors. The CDR3 runs to 12 residues. Germline V CDR1 and CDR2: SGHRS, YFSETQ. V shed 0 bases and J shed 7 bases, with 7 bases lying between them. PCR employed 60 Vbeta and 13 Jbeta primers. Generated by immunoSEQ multiplex PCR, the TCRdb table keeps only in-frame clones and is missing some. The table shows roughly 180,000 clones, with roughly 10% occurring only once. Sequenced input: PBMCs. This receptor was identified in a woman in her 30s in good health and CMV-seropositive. This sequence joins TRBV5-1 and TRBJ1-2; D is possibly TRBD1 (5 bases). DNA for the CDR3: TGCGCCAGCAGCTTGGACGGGGGTGGCTACACCTTC. Translated: CASSLDGGGYTF.